This T cell receptor (beta chain) was retrieved from a study of beta chain features in type 1 diabetes. Points from the study as a whole: Researchers report that Type 1 diabetes patients had moderately but significantly shorter TCRB CDR3s across all four CD4+ subsets.

About this clone: Its antigen is still unknown.

CDR3 length: 14 residues. Germline V lookup: CDR1 MNHEY, CDR2 SMNVEV (reference sequence). With 0 bases removed from V and 3 bases from J, the gap between germline ends came to 3 bases. TCRB transcripts that were expressed got sequenced, as all of the isolated RNA had been reverse transcribed. Using immunoSEQ multiplex PCR, the repertoire was profiled, and TCRdb retains in-frame clones only, with some absent. The sample carries around 140,000 clones, 10% to 15% recorded once. The TCR was taken from a man younger than 35 with type 1 diabetes. The J gene is TRBJ2-6, the V gene TRBV27; no reliable D call. Sequenced sample: central memory CD4+ T cells from blood. The CDR3 spells CASSLSYGANVLTF. DNA of the CDR3: TGTGCCAGCAGTTTATCGTATGGGGCCAACGTCCTGACTTTC.